A single T cell receptor beta chain is shown here with its context. The antigen is undetermined. Trimming pared 2 bases from V and 5 bases from J, leaving 17 bases between. Germline CDR1 SGHDT, CDR2 YYEEEE. The CDR3 consists of 16 residues. Cryopreserved PBMCs supplied roughly 1.8 micrograms of genomic DNA for TCR beta libraries. The sample comes from a study of cytotoxic CD8 clonotypes in ibrutinib-treated CLL. Background on the study: For this cohort, patients were ten to twelve relapsed/refractory and about 14 treatment-naive, while 17 were IGHV unmutated. Points from the study as a whole: Rising at ibrutinib response, clonality subsequently fell back toward baseline at progression.

Generated by immunoSEQ multiplex PCR, the TCRdb table keeps only in-frame clones and is missing some. The data hold fewer than 400,000 clones, with about 61% observed a single time. The specimen was PBMCs, collected after 36 months of ibrutinib treatment. The TCR was taken from a human donor with chronic lymphocytic leukemia. The V gene is TRBV5-6, the J gene TRBJ1-5; D not resolved. The CDR3 protein is CASSFFGGINYQPQHF. CDR3 bases: TGTGCCAGCAGCTTTTTCGGAGGGATTAATTATCAGCCCCAGCATTTT.